The 12 T cell receptor beta chains reported below all come from one sample, sequenced in a study of blood T cell repertoires in COVID-19. Using immunoSEQ multiplex PCR, the repertoire was profiled, and TCRdb retains in-frame clones only, with some absent. The table lists tens of thousands of clones, around three quarters of them singletons. The sequencing sample was made of peripheral blood. These receptors all stem from a human donor in a cohort sampled during active COVID-19.

There are a few counts of this clone. The chain recombines TRBV5-1 with TRBJ2-1; 11 nucleotides agree with TRBD2. The CDR3 contains 16 residues. The trim removed 4 bases at V and 3 bases at J, leaving 6 bases unmatched. Germline CDR1 is SGHRS and CDR2 is YFSETQ. The CDR3 nucleotides are TGCGCCAGCAGCCCCGGCGGACTAGCGGGCTACAATGAGCAGTTCTTC. Translated: CASSPGGLAGYNEQFF.

This clone came up a few times. CDR3 protein: CASSQAWDRDSPLHF. The CDR3 DNA sequence: TGTGCCAGCAGCCAAGCTTGGGACAGGGATTCACCCCTCCACTTT. The chain is built from TRBV4-2 and TRBJ1-6; TRBD1 aligns across 9 bases. This CDR3 comprises 15 residues. The V gene's germline CDR1 is LGHNA and CDR2 YNFKEQ. The V and J ends lost 1 base and 8 bases, in that order; junction bases with no gene match: 3.

The V gene is TRBV5-1, the J gene TRBJ1-1; D may be TRBD1 (5 bases). This CDR3 contains 13 residues. The ends were cut back, 4 bases at V and 2 bases at J, with 9 bases in the middle. CDR1 and CDR2 from the germline V gene are SGHRS and YFSETQ. The CDR3 region is CASSKGFNTEAFF. CDR3 nucleotide sequence: TGCGCCAGCAGCAAGGGGTTTAACACTGAAGCTTTCTTT.

This clone was observed once. This sequence joins TRBV5-4 and TRBJ2-2; TRBD2 agrees at 9 bases. CDR3 length: 15 residues. CDR1 is SGHNT, CDR2 YYREEE, per germline (reference sequence). V gave up 0 bases and J gave up 4 bases; unmatched junction bases: 1. The CDR3 nucleotides are TGTGCCAGCAGCTTGGAAGCGGGGGGCACCGGGGAGCTGTTTTTT. Translation: CASSLEAGGTGELFF.

The gene calls are TRBV11-2 and TRBJ1-1; D gene ambiguous. The V end was cut by 1 base, the J end by 2 bases, with 8 bases between. The CDR3 covers 14 residues. Germline CDR1 is SGHAT and CDR2 is FQNNGV. The CDR3 loop reads CASSLGARNTEAFF. CDR3 DNA sequence: TGTGCCAGCAGCTTAGGGGCCCGCAACACTGAAGCTTTCTTT.

The V call is TRBV6-1, the J call TRBJ1-5; tentative D call: TRBD1 (5 bases). Germline-derived CDR1 and CDR2 are MNHNS and SASEGT. The CDR3 is made up of 13 amino acids. Deletions cut 2 bases from V and 6 bases from J, with 8 bases between. The CDR3 coding sequence is TGTGCCAGCAGTGAATCGGGGGTTCAGCCCCAGCATTTT. It translates to CASSESGVQPQHF.

The rearrangement joins TRBV2 to TRBJ2-7; TRBD1 matches 10 bases. In germline, CDR1 is SNHLY, CDR2 FYNNEI. This CDR3 spans 14 amino acids. V trimming: 5 bases; J trimming: 4 bases; junction bases outside the gene matches: 5. The CDR3 DNA reads as TGTGCCAGCAGTAACGGGACAGGGGCTTACGAGCAGTACTTC. Protein product: CASSNGTGAYEQYF.

The CDR3 DNA is TGTGCCAGCAGCGTAGGAGTTGAAGGCACAGATACGCAGTATTTT. Its translation: CASSVGVEGTDTQYF. V usage is TRBV9 and J usage is TRBJ2-3; D not resolved. This CDR3 contains 15 residues. CDR1 is SGDLS, CDR2 YYNGEE, per germline. V lost 0 bases and J 1 base, leaving 9 bases between the germline ends. The variable domain in full, with the rest retrieved from reference TRBV9 and TRBJ2-3, is DSGVTQTPKHLITATGQRVTLRCSPRSGDLSVYWYQQSLDQGLQFLIQYYNGEERAKGNILERFSAQQFPDLHSELNLSSLELGDSALYFCASSVGVEGTDTQYFGPGTRLTVL.

The chain is built from TRBV19 and TRBJ2-7, with 7 bases matching TRBD1. The V gene's germline CDR1 is LNHDA and CDR2 SQIVND (reference sequence). The CDR3 is 14 residues long. The junction had 6 bases not matched to a gene; V was cut back by 5 bases and J by 2 bases. CDR3 protein: CASSVQGVAYEQYF. CDR3 coding DNA: TGTGCCAGTAGTGTCCAGGGGGTTGCCTACGAGCAGTACTTC. The full variable domain, rest sourced from reference TRBV19 and TRBJ2-7, is DGGITQSPKYLFRKEGQNVTLSCEQNLNHDAMYWYRQDPGQGLRLIYYSQIVNDFQKGDIAEGYSVSREKKESFPLTVTSAQKNPTAFYLCASSVQGVAYEQYFGPGTRLTVT.

The chain combines TRBV28 with TRBJ2-1; TRBD2 might be the D (6 bases). The CDR3 extends over 14 amino acids. The germline V and J ends were trimmed by 6 bases and 1 base, with 10 bases remaining between them. Germline CDR1 and CDR2: MDHEN and SYDVKM. The CDR3 DNA sequence: TGTGCCAGCAGCCGGGGGACTTCCTACAATGAGCAGTTCTTC. This gives the protein CASSRGTSYNEQFF.

The gene calls are TRBV6-1 and TRBJ2-1; 11 positions match TRBD2. The CDR3 sequence is 16 residues long. V lost 0 bases to trimming and J lost 9 bases; unmatched junction nucleotides: 7. Per germline, CDR1 MNHNS and CDR2 SASEGT. CDR3 protein: CASSEAPLAGGIEQFF. CDR3 sequence (DNA): TGTGCCAGCAGTGAAGCGCCGCTAGCGGGGGGTATTGAGCAGTTCTTC.

CDR3 region: CASSAGGAFAKNIQYF. Written as DNA, the CDR3 is TGTGCCAGCAGTGCAGGGGGAGCGTTTGCCAAAAACATTCAGTACTTC. V and J are TRBV28 and TRBJ2-4; TRBD1 matches 7 bases. Unmatched junction bases numbered 8, after V lost 5 bases and J lost 1 base. This CDR3 contains 16 residues. CDR1 and CDR2 (germline): MDHEN, SYDVKM.